The T cell receptor (beta chain) under discussion was sequenced for a study of T-cell reconstitution after alpha-beta-depleted transplantation in children. The CDR3 is made up of 14 amino acids. CDR1 is SEHNR and CDR2 is FQNEAQ in the germline V gene (reference sequence). Germline trimming cut 3 bases from V and 7 bases from J; bases unmatched to any gene: 7. It was with unique molecular identifiers that the TCRbeta library was prepared. Each CDR3 protein is one row after TCRdb ran MiXCR on the PCR reads. The data show roughly 670,000 distinct CDR3 sequences, with roughly 14% seen just once and roughly 0.77% held by the top ten. Findings and caveats of the study: A year post-transplant, T-cell counts and diversity derived mostly from newly produced T cells. Several hundred expanded graft clones reportedly were the source of alpha-beta T cells about two months after transplant. There were some patients whose high TCRbeta diversity at day 60 came from surviving recipient T cells and thymic progenitors.

A note on this clonotype: As yet, its antigen is unknown.

The input for sequencing was PBMCs, taken before TCRalphabeta/CD19-depleted stem cell transplant. The V gene is TRBV7-9, the J gene TRBJ1-1; 8 nucleotides align to TRBD1. The sequence came from a girl aged 2 to 10 with congenital amegakaryocytic thrombocytopenia, due to receive a stem cell transplant. The CDR3 DNA is TGTGCCAGCAGCTTGACCGACAGGGGTGGTGAAGCTTTCTTT. Protein sequence: CASSLTDRGGEAFF.